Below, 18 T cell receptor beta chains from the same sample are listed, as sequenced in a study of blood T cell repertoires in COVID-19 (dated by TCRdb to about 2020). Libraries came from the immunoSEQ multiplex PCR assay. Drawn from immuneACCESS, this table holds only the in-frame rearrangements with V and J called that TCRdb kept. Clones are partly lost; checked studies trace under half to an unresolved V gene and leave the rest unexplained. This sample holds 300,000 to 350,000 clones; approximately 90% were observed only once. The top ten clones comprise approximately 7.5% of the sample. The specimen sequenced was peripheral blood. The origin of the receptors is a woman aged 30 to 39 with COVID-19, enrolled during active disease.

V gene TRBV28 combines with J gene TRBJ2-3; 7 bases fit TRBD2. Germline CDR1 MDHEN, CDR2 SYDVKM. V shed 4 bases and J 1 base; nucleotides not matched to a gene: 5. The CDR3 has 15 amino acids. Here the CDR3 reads CASSSREVGTDTQYF. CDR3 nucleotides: TGTGCCAGCAGTTCCCGGGAGGTGGGCACAGATACGCAGTATTTT.

DNA of the CDR3: TGTGCCAGCAGCCAAGATCGGGACAGGGTTAATGAGCAGTTCTTC. It yields the protein CASSQDRDRVNEQFF. This sequence joins TRBV3-1 (or the pseudogene TRBV3-2) and TRBJ2-1, with TRBD1 matching over 9 bases. This CDR3 has 15 amino acids. The germline gives CDR1 LGHDT, CDR2 YNNKEL (reference sequence). V lost 0 bases and J lost 7; bases outside the gene matches: 4.

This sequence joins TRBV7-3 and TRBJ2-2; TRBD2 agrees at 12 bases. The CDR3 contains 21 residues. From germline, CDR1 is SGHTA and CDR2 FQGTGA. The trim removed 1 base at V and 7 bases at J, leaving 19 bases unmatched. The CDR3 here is CASSLKPQGLAGSFTVGELFF. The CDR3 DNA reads TGTGCCAGCAGCTTAAAACCCCAGGGACTAGCGGGCTCTTTCACCGTCGGGGAGCTGTTTTTT.

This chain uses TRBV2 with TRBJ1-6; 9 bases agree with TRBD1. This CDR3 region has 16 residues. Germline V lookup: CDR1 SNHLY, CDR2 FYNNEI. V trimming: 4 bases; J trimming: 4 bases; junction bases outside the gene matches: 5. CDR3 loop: CASSGGDREYNSPLHF. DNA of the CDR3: TGTGCCAGCAGTGGGGGGGACAGGGAGTATAATTCACCCCTCCACTTT.

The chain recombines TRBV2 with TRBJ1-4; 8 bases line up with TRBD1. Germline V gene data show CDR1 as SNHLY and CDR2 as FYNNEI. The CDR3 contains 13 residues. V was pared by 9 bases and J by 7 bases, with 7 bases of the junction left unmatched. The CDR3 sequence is CASNRGRTEKLFF. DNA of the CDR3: TGTGCCAGTAACAGGGGGAGAACTGAAAAACTGTTTTTT.

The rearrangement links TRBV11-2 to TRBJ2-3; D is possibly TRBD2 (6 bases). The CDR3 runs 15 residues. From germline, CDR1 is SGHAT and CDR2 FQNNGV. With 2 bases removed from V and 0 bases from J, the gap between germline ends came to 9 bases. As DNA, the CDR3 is TGTGCCAGCAGCTTAACCGGGACTAGCACAGATACGCAGTATTTT. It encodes CASSLTGTSTDTQYF.

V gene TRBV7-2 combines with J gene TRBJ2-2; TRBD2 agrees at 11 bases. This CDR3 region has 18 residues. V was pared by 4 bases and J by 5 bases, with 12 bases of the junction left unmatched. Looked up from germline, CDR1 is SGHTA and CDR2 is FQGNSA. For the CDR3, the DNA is TGTGCCAGCAGCTCTCCCTTTCGGCTAGCGGGAGGTACCGGGGAGCTGTTTTTT. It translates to CASSSPFRLAGGTGELFF. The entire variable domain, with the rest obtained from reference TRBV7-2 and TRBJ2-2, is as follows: GAGVSQSPSNKVTEKGKDVELRCDPISGHTALYWYRQSLGQGLEFLIYFQGNSAPDKSGLPSDRFSAERTGGSVSTLTIQRTQQEDSAVYLCASSSPFRLAGGTGELFFGEGSRLTVL.

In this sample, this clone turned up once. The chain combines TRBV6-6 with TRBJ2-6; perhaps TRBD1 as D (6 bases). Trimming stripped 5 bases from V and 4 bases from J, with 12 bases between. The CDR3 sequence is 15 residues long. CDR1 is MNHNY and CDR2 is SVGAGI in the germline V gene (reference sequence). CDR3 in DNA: TGTGCCAGCAGTACGTGGGGGCCCGGGGCCAACGTCCTGACTTTC. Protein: CASSTWGPGANVLTF.

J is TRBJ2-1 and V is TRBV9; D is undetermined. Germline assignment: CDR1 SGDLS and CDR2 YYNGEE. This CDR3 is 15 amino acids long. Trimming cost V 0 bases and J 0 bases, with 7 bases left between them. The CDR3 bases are TGTGCCAGCAGCGTAGTCGGAGCCTCCTACAATGAGCAGTTCTTC. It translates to CASSVVGASYNEQFF.

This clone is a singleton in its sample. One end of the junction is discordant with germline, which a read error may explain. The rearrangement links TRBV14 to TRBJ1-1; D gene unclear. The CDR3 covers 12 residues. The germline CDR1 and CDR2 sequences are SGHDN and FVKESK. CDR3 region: CASSKDQLSAFF. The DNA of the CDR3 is TGTGCCAGCAGCAAAGACCAGTTGTCTGCTTTCTTT.

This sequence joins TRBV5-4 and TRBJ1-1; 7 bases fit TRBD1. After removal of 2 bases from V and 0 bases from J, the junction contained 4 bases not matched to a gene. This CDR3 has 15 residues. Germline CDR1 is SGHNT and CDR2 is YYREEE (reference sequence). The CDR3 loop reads CASSLRDRLNTEAFF. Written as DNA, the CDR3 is TGTGCCAGCAGCTTACGGGACAGATTGAACACTGAAGCTTTCTTT.

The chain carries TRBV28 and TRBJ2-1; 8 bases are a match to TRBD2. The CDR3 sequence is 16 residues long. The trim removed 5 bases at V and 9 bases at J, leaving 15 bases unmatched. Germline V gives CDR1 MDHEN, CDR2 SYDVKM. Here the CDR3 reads CASSGLTSGGEGEQFF. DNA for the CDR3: TGTGCCAGCAGTGGCTTAACTAGCGGAGGGGAGGGTGAGCAGTTCTTC.

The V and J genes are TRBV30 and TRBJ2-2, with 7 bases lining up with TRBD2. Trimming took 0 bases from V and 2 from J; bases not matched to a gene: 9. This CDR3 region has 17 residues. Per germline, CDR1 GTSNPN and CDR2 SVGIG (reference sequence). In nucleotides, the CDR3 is TGTGCCTGGAGTGTAACCACCCTAGCGGTCAACACCGGGGAGCTGTTTTTT. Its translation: CAWSVTTLAVNTGELFF.

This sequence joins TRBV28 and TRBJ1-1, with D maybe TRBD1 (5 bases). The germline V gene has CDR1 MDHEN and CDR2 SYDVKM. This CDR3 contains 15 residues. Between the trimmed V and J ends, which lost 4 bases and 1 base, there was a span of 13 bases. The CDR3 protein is CASSSPRQTNTEAFF. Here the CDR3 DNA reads TGTGCCAGCAGTTCCCCTAGACAGACGAACACTGAAGCTTTCTTT.

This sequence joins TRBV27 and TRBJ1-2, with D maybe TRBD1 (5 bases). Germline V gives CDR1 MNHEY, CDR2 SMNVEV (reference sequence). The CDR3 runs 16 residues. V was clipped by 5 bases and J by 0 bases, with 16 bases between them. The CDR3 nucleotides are TGTGCCAGCAGTCTTCCGACAGACCCTGCTAACTATGGCTACACCTTC. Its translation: CASSLPTDPANYGYTF.

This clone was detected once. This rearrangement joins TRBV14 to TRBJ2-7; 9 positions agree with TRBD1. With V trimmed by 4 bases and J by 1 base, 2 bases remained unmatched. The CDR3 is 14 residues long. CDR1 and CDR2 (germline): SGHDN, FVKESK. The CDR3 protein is CASSPGTGSYEQYF. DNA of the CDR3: TGTGCCAGCAGCCCCGGGACAGGGTCCTACGAGCAGTACTTC.

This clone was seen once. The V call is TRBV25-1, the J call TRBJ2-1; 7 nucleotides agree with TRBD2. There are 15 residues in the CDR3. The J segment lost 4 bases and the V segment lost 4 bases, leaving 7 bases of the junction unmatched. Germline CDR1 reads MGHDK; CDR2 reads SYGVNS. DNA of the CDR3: TGTGCCAGCAGTGGTCGGGGGACTATTTACAATGAGCAGTTCTTC. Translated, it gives CASSGRGTIYNEQFF.

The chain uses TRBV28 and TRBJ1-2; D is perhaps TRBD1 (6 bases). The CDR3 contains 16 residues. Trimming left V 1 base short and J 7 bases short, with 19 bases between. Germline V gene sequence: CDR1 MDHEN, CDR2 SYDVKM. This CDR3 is CASSLSPGVWVGGYTF. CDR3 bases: TGTGCCAGCAGTTTATCCCCAGGGGTGTGGGTTGGTGGCTACACCTTC.